The T cell receptor beta chain described here comes from a study of cytomegalovirus exposure and HLA in healthy donors. Findings of the study overall: In a later analysis, TCR beta V- and J-gene trimming was associated with a missense DCLRE1C variant. Based on reports, TCR beta sequences accurately predicted HLA-A and HLA-B alleles for most subjects.

With regard to this clone: Its antigen is undetermined.

The PCR ran on 60 Vbeta and 13 Jbeta primers. Profiling relied on immunoSEQ multiplex PCR, and the TCRdb table lists in-frame clones only, not all of them. The data show 85,000 to 90,000 clones, and the top ten clones hold 15% to 17%. CDR1 and CDR2 from the germline V gene are SGDLS and YYNGEE. This CDR3 is 15 amino acids long. V lost 0 bases and J lost 6; bases outside the gene matches: 4. J is TRBJ2-7 and V is TRBV9, with TRBD1 identical over 12 bases. The sequencing input was PBMCs. The receptor was isolated from a man aged 45-65 years in good health and CMV-seropositive. In DNA form, the CDR3 reads TGTGCCAGCAGCGTAGAAGGGACAGGGGGCGGCGAGCAGTACTTC. Translated, it gives CASSVEGTGGGEQYF. The full variable domain, its missing parts supplied by reference TRBV9 and TRBJ2-7, is DSGVTQTPKHLITATGQRVTLRCSPRSGDLSVYWYQQSLDQGLQFLIQYYNGEERAKGNILERFSAQQFPDLHSELNLSSLELGDSALYFCASSVEGTGGGEQYFGPGTRLTVT.